This record looks at one TCR beta chain sequence and its context. In the study's own analysis: Nucleated cell number was recorded as an estimate derived from reference gene primer amplification. The table came from immunoSEQ multiplex PCR; TCRdb's copy has only in-frame clones and leaves some out. That table is the source of V, J and clone size, and D and trimming were worked out from the DNA. The profile shows about 260,000 clones, about 80% of them singletons. The data derive from a study of blood T cell repertoires in COVID-19. Study summary: Spain, Italy and the United States supplied samples that represented acute and convalescent COVID-19. Nucleic acid was either cDNA or gDNA, and it came from T cells, B-cell-depleted T cells, or PBMCs.

The CDR3 consists of 16 residues. CDR1 is SGHTA and CDR2 is FQGNSA in the germline V gene. V gave up 0 bases and J gave up 5 bases; unmatched junction bases: 5. The receptor was isolated from a woman older than 75 with acute or convalescent COVID-19. Sequencing was carried out using peripheral blood. The chain recombines TRBV7-2 with TRBJ2-1; TRBD2 aligns across 9 bases. CDR3 in DNA: TGTGCCAGCAGCTTAGCGTCTAGCGGGGTAGACAATGAGCAGTTCTTC. It specifies CASSLASSGVDNEQFF.